This TCR beta chain emerged from a study of blood T cell repertoires in COVID-19. Looked up from germline, CDR1 is SGHRS and CDR2 is YFSETQ. The CDR3 runs to 15 residues. Trimming left V 3 bases short and J 8 bases short, with 18 bases between. The assay was immunoSEQ multiplex PCR, and TCRdb's table has in-frame clones only and misses some. The table has about 410,000 clones, around 90% seen once. The TCR comes from a man aged 18 to 30 who had recovered from COVID-19. The J gene is TRBJ2-1, the V gene TRBV5-1, with D maybe TRBD1 (6 bases). Sequenced sample: PBMCs or T cells enriched from blood (not recorded which). CDR3 protein: CASSSGTRAPDEQFF. The CDR3, as DNA: TGCGCCAGCAGCTCCGGGACAAGAGCTCCCGATGAGCAGTTCTTC.